This passage covers 26 T cell receptor beta chains from one sample sequenced in a study of shared clonotypes between healthy human individuals. Naivety among CD8 cells was defined by CD45RO negativity and positive CCR7 selection, thereby excluding terminally differentiated effector memory CD45RA+ cells. Sequenced by immunoSEQ multiplex PCR; TCRdb stores in-frame clones only, minus some. The sample contains 1.5 million to 2.5 million clones, approximately 94% of which appear only once. Sequencing input: naive CD8+ T cells sorted from blood. Every receptor here comes from a man between 18 and 35 years old in good health.

This clone was detected once. This chain uses TRBV6-1 with TRBJ2-1; the match to TRBD2 covers 11 bases. The trim removed 2 bases at V and 2 bases at J, leaving 5 bases unmatched. Germline CDR1 is MNHNS and CDR2 is SASEGT. CDR3 length: 17 amino acids. CDR3 sequence reads: CASSEPTSGAPYNEQFF. The CDR3 DNA reads as TGTGCCAGCAGTGAACCGACTAGCGGGGCCCCCTACAATGAGCAGTTCTTC.

This chain uses TRBV7-8 with TRBJ2-1, with TRBD2 matching over 8 bases. The CDR3 contains 19 residues. Germline CDR1 reads SGHVS; CDR2 reads FQNEAQ. Germline trimming cut 2 bases from V and 5 bases from J; bases unmatched to any gene: 17. The CDR3 sequence: CASSLRTSGTVSRNNEQFF. DNA of the CDR3: TGTGCCAGCAGCTTAAGAACTAGCGGTACGGTGAGTCGGAACAATGAGCAGTTCTTC.

The rearrangement links TRBV4-3 to TRBJ1-1; 7 bases are a match to TRBD1. This CDR3 comprises 15 residues. Germline-derived CDR1 and CDR2 are LGHNA and YSLEER. Trimming cost V 4 bases and J 3 bases; bases outside gene matches: 8. The CDR3, as DNA: TGCGCCAGCAGCCTACAGGGGTCTGTTGACACTGAAGCTTTCTTT. Its protein is CASSLQGSVDTEAFF.

The chain links TRBV6-5 to TRBJ2-4, with D possibly TRBD1 on 5 matching bases. Trimming took off 4 bases at V and 0 bases at J, with 13 bases between the two ends. The CDR3 consists of 16 residues. From germline, CDR1 is MNHEY and CDR2 SVGAGI. DNA of the CDR3: TGTGCCAGCAGTTCACTCGAAGGGGAAGCCAAAAACATTCAGTACTTC. Amino acid sequence: CASSSLEGEAKNIQYF.

The chain carries TRBV27 and TRBJ2-5; TRBD2 aligns across 9 bases. The length of the CDR3 is 18 residues. V was clipped by 5 bases and J by 4 bases; unmatched bases: 17. Germline V CDR1 and CDR2: MNHEY, SMNVEV (reference sequence). For the CDR3, the DNA is TGTGCCAGCAGTCCCCTAGGCGTGGGAGCGGGGGGTACAGAGACCCAGTACTTC. It encodes CASSPLGVGAGGTETQYF.

The J gene is TRBJ1-2, the V gene TRBV19; D is unresolved. Germline CDR1 is LNHDA and CDR2 is SQIVND (reference sequence). The CDR3 is 15 amino acids. V lost 1 base to trimming and J lost 7 bases, with 16 bases between them. Here the CDR3 reads CASSIALDDWLGYTF. The CDR3 bases are TGTGCCAGTAGTATAGCCTTGGATGACTGGCTTGGCTACACCTTC.

The CDR3 DNA reads as TGCGCCAGCAGCCTGGACAGGGGGTGGGAGGAGACCCAGTACTTC. Its translation is CASSLDRGWEETQYF. V gene TRBV4-1 combines with J gene TRBJ2-5; 10 bases agree with TRBD1. The CDR3 is 15 residues long. Germline loops: CDR1 MGHRA, CDR2 YSYEKL. Trimming at V came to 4 bases and at J to 5 bases, leaving 7 bases not matched to a gene.

About this clone itself: The sample contains more than one DNA sequence encoding this CDR3. This sequence joins TRBV2 and TRBJ2-5; D perhaps matches TRBD1 (5 bases). Germline loops: CDR1 SNHLY, CDR2 FYNNEI. The CDR3 has 13 amino acids. Deletions cut 2 bases from V and 2 bases from J, with 6 bases between. CDR3 sequence reads: CASSEYRQETQYF. CDR3 coding DNA: TGTGCCAGCAGTGAATACAGGCAAGAGACCCAGTACTTC.

J is TRBJ1-4 and V is TRBV4-3, with unresolved D. Trimming took off 4 bases at V and 5 bases at J, with 14 bases between the two ends. This CDR3 contains 15 residues. Looked up from germline, CDR1 is LGHNA and CDR2 is YSLEER. As DNA, the CDR3 is TGCGCCAGCAGCCGCGCCCGGGTCCCAAATGAAAAACTGTTTTTT. This sequence encodes CASSRARVPNEKLFF.

The rearrangement links TRBV6-6 to TRBJ2-3; TRBD2 matches at 9 bases. Germline CDR1 MNHNY, CDR2 SVGAGI (reference sequence). V was clipped by 6 bases and J by 5 bases; unmatched bases: 9. This CDR3 contains 15 residues. CDR3 region: CASSPLAGDRDTQYF. CDR3 DNA: TGTGCCAGCAGCCCCTTAGCGGGAGACAGAGATACGCAGTATTTT.

The rearrangement links TRBV7-8 to TRBJ2-3; 9 bases agree with TRBD2. Germline values: CDR1 SGHVS, CDR2 FQNEAQ. The CDR3 consists of 16 residues. Losses at the gene ends were 0 bases for V and 6 bases for J; bases not matched to a gene: 7. The CDR3 region has the DNA TGTGCCAGCAGCTTAGCGGACCTAGCGGGAACCGATACGCAGTATTTT. Its translation: CASSLADLAGTDTQYF.

The chain is built from TRBV7-9 and TRBJ2-7; D possibly uses TRBD1 or TRBD2 (5 bases each). CDR3 length: 15 amino acids. Germline CDR1 is SEHNR and CDR2 is FQNEAQ (reference sequence). V lost 4 bases and J lost 5, with 18 bases in between. CDR3 region: CASSSHEERDHEQYF. CDR3 DNA: TGTGCCAGCAGCTCCCACGAGGAGAGGGACCACGAGCAGTACTTC.

The chain recombines TRBV27 with TRBJ2-5, with D tentatively TRBD1 (6 bases). The CDR3 runs to 15 residues. Trimming pared 3 bases from V and 1 base from J, leaving 12 bases between. The germline V gene has CDR1 MNHEY and CDR2 SMNVEV (reference sequence). The CDR3 DNA sequence: TGTGCCAGCAGTTTCCTCGACAGGCTCCAAGAGACCCAGTACTTC. Amino acids: CASSFLDRLQETQYF.

The CDR3 DNA is TGTGCCAGCAGCCTCCCCTACGGTGACGACACCGGGGAGCTGTTTTTT. Protein sequence: CASSLPYGDDTGELFF. This sequence joins TRBV7-9 and TRBJ2-2; D is undetermined. This CDR3 is built from 16 residues. Germline CDR1 reads SEHNR; CDR2 reads FQNEAQ (reference sequence). V was cut by 5 bases and J by 3 bases, with 16 bases left in between.

This rearrangement joins TRBV2 to TRBJ1-1; tentative D call: TRBD1 (5 bases). Per germline, CDR1 SNHLY and CDR2 FYNNEI. V lost 11 bases and J 1 base, leaving 17 bases between the germline ends. The CDR3 extends over 14 amino acids. The CDR3 DNA sequence: TGTGCCTCCAAATGGGGAGGGGAGAACACTGAAGCTTTCTTT. Its translation: CASKWGGENTEAFF.

V gene TRBV4-1 combines with J gene TRBJ2-7, with D possibly called TRBD1 or TRBD2 (5 bases each). Germline V gene sequence: CDR1 MGHRA, CDR2 YSYEKL. The CDR3 extends over 15 amino acids. Trimming left V 4 bases short and J 6 bases short, with 19 bases between. The CDR3 nucleotides read TGCGCCAGCAGCCTAGCGACAGCCGAAGGTTCCGAGCAGTACTTC. This sequence encodes CASSLATAEGSEQYF.

The J gene is TRBJ1-4, the V gene TRBV9; TRBD1 might be the D (6 bases). The germline V gene has CDR1 SGDLS and CDR2 YYNGEE. This CDR3 has 15 amino acids. V shed 0 bases and J shed 7 bases, with 13 bases lying between them. The CDR3 coding sequence is TGTGCCAGCAGCGTAGATGGGGGCGCGGGTGAAAAACTGTTTTTT. Protein product: CASSVDGGAGEKLFF.

In its sample, this clone was seen once. This sequence joins TRBV6-1 and TRBJ2-1, with a weak D call TRBD1 (6 bases). Germline V gene data show CDR1 as MNHNS and CDR2 as SASEGT. V was cut by 7 bases and J by 6 bases, with 13 bases left in between. This CDR3 comprises 13 residues. CDR3 protein: CASKAQGFNEQFF. The CDR3 coding sequence is TGTGCCAGCAAGGCACAGGGTTTCAATGAGCAGTTCTTC.

This clone appeared once. This specimen includes other DNA sequences encoding the same CDR3. The rearrangement joins TRBV9 to TRBJ2-7, with 9 bases matching TRBD2. Germline trimming cut 0 bases from V and 1 base from J; bases unmatched to any gene: 5. Germline values: CDR1 SGDLS, CDR2 YYNGEE. The CDR3 totals 16 residues. CDR3 DNA sequence: TGTGCCAGCAGCGTAGCGTCTAGCGGGGCATCCTACGAGCAGTACTTC. It encodes CASSVASSGASYEQYF.

The count of this clone is one. The chain employs TRBV27 and TRBJ2-1; 9 bases fit TRBD2. Germline V gene data show CDR1 as MNHEY and CDR2 as SMNVEV (reference sequence). The CDR3 extends over 17 amino acids. V gave up 4 bases and J gave up 5 bases; unmatched junction bases: 12. DNA of the CDR3: TGTGCCAGCAGTTGGCAGGGGCTAGCGGGACCCGACAATGAGCAGTTCTTC. This gives the protein CASSWQGLAGPDNEQFF.

Worth noting for this clone: Other DNA sequences in this sample translate to the same CDR3. V gene TRBV28 combines with J gene TRBJ2-7, with D unclear. Germline V gives CDR1 MDHEN, CDR2 SYDVKM. V lost 5 bases to trimming and J lost 3 bases, with 8 bases between them. The CDR3 contains 12 residues. CDR3 in DNA: TGTGCCAGCAGTCCCGCCCACTACGAGCAGTACTTC. This sequence encodes CASSPAHYEQYF.

This clone has just one count. This chain links TRBV9 with TRBJ2-2; D is unclear. Trimming removed 0 bases from V and 0 bases from J, with 9 bases in between. Germline V gene data show CDR1 as SGDLS and CDR2 as YYNGEE. This CDR3 spans 16 amino acids. CDR3 in amino acids: CASSVVDTTNTGELFF. CDR3 sequence (DNA): TGTGCCAGCAGCGTAGTTGACACAACGAACACCGGGGAGCTGTTTTTT.

The chain has TRBV5-6 and TRBJ2-1, with no clear D. Trimming removed 4 bases from V and 2 bases from J, with 13 bases in between. CDR1 SGHDT and CDR2 YYEEEE come from the germline V gene. CDR3 size: 15 residues. The CDR3 reads CASSPIPTTYNEQFF. For the CDR3, the DNA is TGTGCCAGCAGCCCAATCCCTACGACCTACAATGAGCAGTTCTTC.

This clone appeared once. The chain has TRBV28 and TRBJ1-2; D is unclear. The germline gives CDR1 MDHEN, CDR2 SYDVKM. This CDR3 region has 14 residues. V shed 3 bases and J shed 4 bases, with 12 bases lying between them. This chain's CDR3 is CASSLAGDFYGYTF. The CDR3 coding sequence is TGTGCCAGCAGTTTGGCAGGTGATTTCTATGGCTACACCTTC.

Notes on this clone: The same CDR3 is also encoded by other DNA sequences in this sample. The rearrangement links TRBV9 to TRBJ1-5; the D is unclear. Per the germline V gene, CDR1 is SGDLS and CDR2 is YYNGEE. Trimming removed 0 bases from V and 0 bases from J, with 4 bases in between. The CDR3 runs to 14 residues. For the CDR3, the DNA is TGTGCCAGCAGCGTAGGGGGTAGCAATCAGCCCCAGCATTTT. It translates to CASSVGGSNQPQHF.

With respect to this clone: Distinct nucleotide sequences in the sample also encode this CDR3. This rearrangement joins TRBV19 to TRBJ2-7; 8 positions agree with TRBD1. The CDR3 runs to 14 residues. Per the germline V gene, CDR1 is LNHDA and CDR2 is SQIVND (reference sequence). The V segment lost 5 bases and the J segment 0 bases; nucleotides outside the gene matches: 3. DNA of the CDR3: TGTGCCAGTAGTGCGGACAGGGACTCCTACGAGCAGTACTTC. Translation: CASSADRDSYEQYF.